What follows are 10 T cell receptor beta chains derived from one specimen sequenced in a study of blood T cell repertoires in COVID-19. Sequencing was performed with immunoSEQ multiplex PCR; in TCRdb, only in-frame clones are kept and a portion is missing. Of around 60,000 clones in the sample, about four fifths are singletons; the top ten hold around 3.7%. The specimen was peripheral blood. The source is a woman older than 75 with acute or convalescent COVID-19.

This sequence joins TRBV6-4 and TRBJ2-3; 9 bases are a match to TRBD2. The CDR3 runs 17 residues. Germline V gene data show CDR1 as MRHNA and CDR2 as SNTAGT. V shed 4 bases, J shed 2 bases, and the junction held 10 bases outside the gene matches. The CDR3 protein is CASSVGLAGNLTDTQYF. Here the CDR3 DNA reads TGTGCCAGCAGTGTTGGGCTAGCGGGAAACCTCACAGATACGCAGTATTTT.

The CDR3 sequence is CASSLGLAGVYEQYF. CDR3 bases: TGCGCCAGCAGCTTGGGCCTAGCGGGGGTCTACGAGCAGTACTTC. The chain uses TRBV5-1 and TRBJ2-7; TRBD2 aligns across 10 bases. Germline values: CDR1 SGHRS, CDR2 YFSETQ. The CDR3 spans 15 residues. The V gene end was trimmed by 0 bases and the J gene end by 3 bases; junction bases not matched to a gene: 3.

This chain joins TRBV11-2 and TRBJ2-7; D possibly corresponds to TRBD2 (5 bases). The V and J ends lost 0 bases and 2 bases respectively, with 17 bases between them. The V gene's germline CDR1 is SGHAT and CDR2 FQNNGV. The CDR3 contains 17 residues. CDR3: CASSLDLKWGEAYEQYF. Written as DNA, the CDR3 is TGTGCCAGCAGCTTAGATCTCAAGTGGGGAGAGGCCTACGAGCAGTACTTC.

The chain combines TRBV6-2 or TRBV6-3 with TRBJ2-7, with 10 positions matching TRBD1. The V and J ends lost 4 bases and 4 bases, in that order; junction bases with no gene match: 10. The V gene's germline CDR1 is MNHEY and CDR2 SVGEGT. This CDR3 contains 16 residues. For the CDR3, the DNA is TGTGCCAGCAGTTCCTGGGGGACAGGGGCGTTTTACGAGCAGTACTTC. This translates into CASSSWGTGAFYEQYF.

The gene calls are TRBV11-3 and TRBJ2-2; TRBD2 agrees at 11 bases. V trimming: 5 bases; J trimming: 4 bases; junction bases outside the gene matches: 3. Germline V gene data show CDR1 as SGHNT and CDR2 as YENEEA. This CDR3 has 15 residues. CDR3: CASSPTSGSTGELFF. In DNA, the CDR3 is TGTGCCAGCAGCCCTACTAGCGGGAGCACCGGGGAGCTGTTTTTT.

This chain joins TRBV5-1 and TRBJ1-2; TRBD1 matches 12 bases. CDR3 length equals 15 residues. V was pared by 4 bases and J by 7 bases, with 8 bases of the junction left unmatched. Germline CDR1 SGHRS, CDR2 YFSETQ. The CDR3 reads CASSAGQGAFFGYTF. CDR3 nucleotide sequence: TGCGCCAGCAGCGCGGGACAGGGGGCTTTCTTTGGCTACACCTTC.

The genes are TRBV12-3 or TRBV12-4 and TRBJ2-4, with D hard to call. This CDR3 is built from 12 residues. V gave up 6 bases and J gave up 7 bases, with 10 bases separating them. CDR3 nucleotide sequence: TGTGCCAGCAGCCCTCCGGGTAACATTCAGTACTTC. This translates into CASSPPGNIQYF.

The rearrangement links TRBV3-1 (or the pseudogene TRBV3-2) to TRBJ2-7; D is unresolved. Germline CDR1 reads LGHDT; CDR2 reads YNNKEL (reference sequence). This CDR3 has 14 amino acids. Trimming left V 0 bases short and J 6 bases short, with 12 bases between. CDR3 bases: TGTGCCAGCAGCCAAGATGTCTCCCTCAGCGAGCAGTACTTC. Translating it yields CASSQDVSLSEQYF.

This chain links TRBV24-1 with TRBJ2-7, with D possibly being TRBD2 (6 bases). V gave up 5 bases and J gave up 0 bases, with 10 bases separating them. The CDR3 extends over 14 amino acids. Looked up from germline, CDR1 is KGHDR and CDR2 is SFDVKD. The CDR3 here is CATSGGGASYEQYF. The CDR3 DNA follows: TGTGCCACCAGTGGTGGAGGGGCCTCCTACGAGCAGTACTTC.

The rearrangement joins TRBV7-7 to TRBJ1-6; perhaps TRBD1 as D (5 bases). Trimming took off 5 bases at V and 15 bases at J, with 14 bases between the two ends. Germline lookup yields CDR1 SSHAT and CDR2 FNYEAQ (reference sequence). The CDR3 contains 12 residues. CDR3 DNA sequence: TGTGCCAGCAGCAAAGGGTCGCAGGGCCTCCACTTT. It yields the protein CASSKGSQGLHF.